This T cell receptor beta chain was recorded in a study of blood T cells in healthy people across ages (dated by TCRdb to the mid-2010s). Some background on the complete study: In model experiments, template switching captured roughly one uniquely barcoded TCR beta cDNA molecule for every two T cells. Age-related changes in TCR beta repertoire diversity were measured in the study by deep sequencing normalized with unique cDNA molecular identifiers. Donors of different ages were randomly distributed across sequencing lanes to avoid experimental bias. Donors were grouped into four age groups: young (average approximately 15 years), middle-aged (around 39), aged (around 60) and long-lived (82). Two additional independent replicas of 1 million unique cDNA reads from the same blood draw were analyzed for two donors (one aged 18 to 30 and one aged 80 or older). The investigation overall reported the following: Estimates of total diversity from one million sequenced T cells were regarded as lower bounds and underestimates. Observed TCR beta diversity correlated strongly with the percentage of naive T cells measured by flow cytometry. As age increased, observed TCR beta diversity per million T cells dropped in a roughly linear way, and a significant reduction was already evident by age 40. The long-lived group showed more naive CD4+ T cells, fewer expanded clones and increased TCR diversity than the aged group, suggesting age selection. The CMV infection status of donors was not known, potentially confounding age-related changes in expanded clonotypes. Conclusive comparison of naive and antigen-experienced compartments was prevented by the profiling of bulk unsorted PBMCs.

About this clonotype itself: Its antigen is still unknown. No quality values exist for individual bases; no much larger clone is one base distant.

The donors were about 40 Caucasian individuals from Russia, aged 6 to 90 years, who were systemically healthy. Each donor gave about 11 milliliters of peripheral blood, drawn into EDTA-treated Vacutainer tubes. Ficoll-Paque density-gradient centrifugation was used to isolate PBMCs, with at least 7 million per sample. Total RNA was extracted from PBMCs with Trizol reagent, with at least 5 micrograms obtained per sample. The percentages of naive CD45RAhigh/CD27high T cells were determined by flow cytometry on a PBMC aliquot from every donor. From the germline V gene (reference sequence), CDR1 is DFQATT and CDR2 is SNEGSKA. The CDR3 holds 14 amino acids from the cysteine to the phenylalanine. CDR3 DNA is the only sequence kept; it has 42 bases, read in frame from the first base. The junction carries 8 bases between V and J, which are trimmed by 0 bases and 3 bases respectively. Library construction relied on 5' RACE. The sequencing machine was an Illumina HiSeq 2500. A second PCR of roughly 6 to 12 cycles was run with a J-beta primer mix and a sample-barcoded 5' primer. A unique molecular identifier was introduced onto each TCR beta cDNA molecule by a template-switch 5' adaptor carrying 12 random nucleotides. Each sample yielded at least 2.5 million CDR3-containing paired-end reads. First-strand cDNA synthesis was performed from all RNA using the Mint cDNA synthesis kit, with priming by a TRBC-specific oligonucleotide. Following uracil-DNA glycosylase treatment, a first 18-cycle PCR with universal primers M1SS and BC2_uni_R was performed on all cDNA. On the authors' methods: For normalization, 1 million high-quality reads were randomly selected from each sample, with every read carrying a distinct molecular identifier. Reads with shared molecular identifiers were discarded instead of being binned into consensus sequences. MiTCR, run with a Q25 quality threshold and the strictest error-elimination algorithm, handled CDR3 identification, clonotype clustering and error correction. A nonparametric unseen species model using Euler transformation provided a lower-bound estimate of total TCR beta diversity. The raw public data were reprocessed by TCRdb itself: fastp quality trimming at Q25, MiXCR clonotype calling, in-frame beta chains only. When rows share a CDR3 protein, they turn into one entry using the most common DNA and genes. The V and J calls and clone size come from TCRdb's table, not from the authors' own analysis. The sample table shows 500,000 to 600,000 distinct CDR3 sequences, and roughly 29% are seen once. Of the sample, approximately 17% falls within the top ten clones.

The sample taken for sequencing was blood. The chain is made from TRBV20-1 and TRBJ2-2; a tentative D call is TRBD2 (5 bases match). This receptor was taken from a woman in her 70s in good health. The bases are TGCAGTGCTAGAGATGCGGAGGACACCGGGGAGCTGTTTTTT. Its amino acids are CSARDAEDTGELFF.